Listed below are T cell receptor beta chains from one sample, sequenced in a study of blood T cell repertoires in COVID-19. Data came from immunoSEQ multiplex PCR; TCRdb stores just in-frame clones and leaves some out. The sample has under 250,000 clones, about 90% seen once. Sequencing was carried out using PBMCs or T cells enriched from blood (not recorded which). The origin of the receptors is a woman in her forties who had been exposed to COVID-19. CDR3s include the opening cysteine and the closing phenylalanine or tryptophan. The D gene is left open where the match is weak. Expanded clones get a size class; other rows say once, few or many, or leave the size out.

J: TRBJ2-2; size: NA; D: NA; V: TRBV10-3; CDR3: CAISERENTGELFF; DNA: TGTGCCATCAGTGAGCGGGAGAACACCGGGGAGCTGTTTTTT
J: TRBJ1-2; size: few; D: NA; V: TRBV7-9; CDR3: CASITGGALNYGYTF; DNA: TGTGCCAGCATTACCGGCGGGGCTTTAAACTATGGCTACACCTTC
J: TRBJ1-1; size: NA; D: NA; V: TRBV5-8; CDR3: CASSLARASTLKAFF; DNA: TGTGCCAGCAGCTTGGCCAGGGCATCAACACTGAAAGCTTTCTTT
J: TRBJ1-1; size: once; D: NA; V: TRBV29-1; CDR3: CSVLQISEAFF; DNA: TGCAGCGTTCTCCAGATTTCTGAAGCTTTCTTT
J: TRBJ1-5; size: NA; D: NA; V: TRBV7-9; CDR3: CASSADRGEPQHF; DNA: TGTGCCAGCAGCGCGGACAGAGGGGAGCCCCAGCATTTT
J: TRBJ2-1; size: NA; D: NA; V: TRBV1; CDR3: CTSSQGPSSGGANEQFF; DNA: TGCACCAGCAGCCAAGGGCCGTCTAGCGGGGGGGCAAATGAGCAGTTCTTC
J: TRBJ2-3; size: NA; D: TRBD1; V: TRBV3-1/TRBV3-2; CDR3: CASSRNQGGEQYF; DNA: TGTGCCAGCAGCCGAAATCAAGGGGGCGAGCAGTATTTT
J: TRBJ1-2; size: NA; D: TRBD1; V: TRBV11-3; CDR3: CASSPTGGYGYTF; DNA: TGTGCCAGCAGTCCCACAGGGGGCTATGGCTACACCTTC
J: TRBJ1-2; size: NA; D: NA; V: TRBV7-2; CDR3: CASSSARGRSYGYTF; DNA: TGTGCCAGCAGCTCGGCGCGGGGTCGGAGCTATGGCTACACCTTC
J: TRBJ2-3; size: NA; D: TRBD1; V: TRBV2; CDR3: CASTKVRTGSTDTQYF; DNA: TGTGCCAGCACAAAAGTCAGGACAGGGAGCACAGATACGCAGTATTTT
J: TRBJ1-2; size: NA; D: NA; V: TRBV14; CDR3: CASSLGQWIYGYTF; DNA: TGTGCCAGCAGCCTTGGGCAGTGGATCTATGGCTACACCTTC
J: TRBJ1-4; size: NA; D: NA; V: TRBV12-3/TRBV12-4; CDR3: CASSLNRDEKLFF; DNA: TGTGCCAGCAGTTTAAACCGAGATGAAAAACTGTTTTTT
J: TRBJ1-1; size: NA; D: NA; V: TRBV25-1; CDR3: CASSDPVGGNTEAFF; DNA: TGTGCCAGCTCAGACCCGGTGGGAGGGAACACTGAAGCTTTCTTT
J: TRBJ1-2; size: NA; D: NA; V: TRBV10-3; CDR3: CAISESGRDNYGYTF; DNA: TGTGCCATCAGTGAGTCCGGACGGGATAACTATGGCTACACCTTC
J: TRBJ2-2; size: NA; D: TRBD1; V: TRBV19; CDR3: CASSGARQGGGELFF; DNA: TGTGCCAGTAGTGGGGCCAGACAGGGGGGCGGGGAGCTGTTTTTT
J: TRBJ2-1; size: once; D: TRBD2; V: TRBV4-3; CDR3: CASSQDTFPRLAGINEQFF; DNA: TGCGCCAGCAGCCAAGATACCTTCCCCCGCCTAGCGGGTATCAATGAGCAGTTCTTC
J: TRBJ2-7; size: NA; D: TRBD1; V: TRBV7-9; CDR3: CAVHGANGTARYEQYF; DNA: TGTGCCGTCCACGGGGCAAACGGGACAGCCCGCTACGAGCAGTACTTC
J: TRBJ1-5; size: NA; D: TRBD1; V: TRBV3-1/TRBV3-2; CDR3: CASSPRDRANNQPQHF; DNA: TGTGCCAGCAGCCCTCGGGACAGGGCAAACAATCAGCCCCAGCATTTT
J: TRBJ2-5; size: once; D: NA; V: TRBV5-4; CDR3: CASSLAWGQGETQYF; DNA: TGTGCCAGCAGCTTGGCCTGGGGCCAGGGGGAGACCCAGTACTTC
J: TRBJ2-3; size: NA; D: NA; V: TRBV7-2; CDR3: CASSLAFERGTDTQYF; DNA: TGTGCCAGCAGCTTAGCGTTCGAGCGGGGCACAGATACGCAGTATTTT
J: TRBJ1-3; size: NA; D: NA; V: TRBV5-1; CDR3: CASSQGGAVSTGNTIYF; DNA: TGTGCCAGCAGCCAGGGAGGAGCGGTAAGCACTGGAAACACCATATATTTT
J: TRBJ2-2; size: NA; D: NA; V: TRBV28; CDR3: CASSFSTGELFF; DNA: TGTGCCAGCAGTTTCAGCACCGGGGAGCTGTTTTTT
J: TRBJ1-5; size: NA; D: NA; V: TRBV6-5; CDR3: CASSYSGGAGNQPQHF; DNA: TGTGCCAGCAGTTACTCCGGGGGGGCGGGCAATCAGCCCCAGCATTTT
J: TRBJ1-1; size: NA; D: NA; V: TRBV6-1; CDR3: CASSEVPGNTEAFF; DNA: TGTGCCAGCAGTGAAGTTCCCGGGAACACTGAAGCTTTCTTT
J: TRBJ1-3; size: NA; D: NA; V: TRBV6-5; CDR3: CASSYSRRPNTIYF; DNA: TGTGCCAGCAGTTACTCGCGGAGGCCTAACACCATATATTTT